These 14 T cell receptor beta chains share one sample of origin, sequenced in a study of T cell responses to AZD1222 COVID-19 vaccine. TCRdb's table, derived via immunoSEQ multiplex PCR, lists solely in-frame clones and lacks some. Here the sample spans about 260,000 clones, approximately 93% being singletons. Source: peripheral blood, taken on day 0 of AZD1222 vaccination. The source of these receptors is an adult in good health.

The rearrangement links TRBV2 to TRBJ2-1; D uncertain. Trimming pared 3 bases from V and 4 bases from J, leaving 4 bases between. Germline V gives CDR1 SNHLY, CDR2 FYNNEI. This CDR3 is built from 12 residues. Here the CDR3 reads CASSDEYNEQFF. The CDR3 DNA is TGTGCCAGCAGTGATGAGTACAATGAGCAGTTCTTC.

The V gene is TRBV2, the J gene TRBJ1-3; a weak D match, TRBD1 (6 bases). Trimming removed 6 bases at V and 3 bases at J, with 9 bases between. Germline loops: CDR1 SNHLY, CDR2 FYNNEI. CDR3 length: 13 amino acids. CDR3 in DNA: TGTGCCAGCAGCCCGGGACATGGAAACACCATATATTTT. Translation gives CASSPGHGNTIYF.

The chain couples TRBV28 to TRBJ2-2, with 8 bases aligning to TRBD1. This CDR3 spans 14 amino acids. Trimming at V came to 8 bases and at J to 6 bases, leaving 8 bases not matched to a gene. Germline values: CDR1 MDHEN, CDR2 SYDVKM. As DNA, the CDR3 is TGTGCCAGCCGTAACAGGGGGATGTCCGGGGAGCTGTTTTTT. The encoded protein is CASRNRGMSGELFF.

This clone has more than one count but fewer than ten. The chain has TRBV10-3 and TRBJ2-1; the D gene could be TRBD1 or TRBD2 (5 bases each). With 2 bases removed from V and 3 bases from J, the gap between germline ends came to 11 bases. The germline CDR1 and CDR2 sequences are ENHRY and SYGVKD. The CDR3 is 15 amino acids. The CDR3: CAISEGRDGYNEQFF. CDR3 DNA sequence: TGTGCCATCAGTGAGGGACGGGACGGCTACAATGAGCAGTTCTTC.

As DNA, the CDR3 is TGTGCCAGCAGCTTAGGGACTACAGGGGATAAAAGGAACACTGAAGCTTTCTTT. Its translation: CASSLGTTGDKRNTEAFF. V and J are TRBV7-2 and TRBJ1-1; 7 bases are a match to TRBD1. Per the germline V gene, CDR1 is SGHTA and CDR2 is FQGNSA. The V gene end was trimmed by 1 base and the J gene end by 1 base; junction bases not matched to a gene: 12. The CDR3 has 18 amino acids. Based on the CDR3 plus reference TRBV7-2 and TRBJ1-1, the full variable domain is GAGVSQSPSNKVTEKGKDVELRCDPISGHTALYWYRQSLGQGLEFLIYFQGNSAPDKSGLPSDRFSAERTGGSVSTLTIQRTQQEDSAVYLCASSLGTTGDKRNTEAFFGQGTRLTVV.

The J gene is TRBJ2-3, the V gene TRBV6-4; D is unresolved. This CDR3 is 13 amino acids long. V lost 2 bases and J lost 2, with 5 bases in between. The germline CDR1 and CDR2 sequences are MRHNA and SNTAGT. For the CDR3, the DNA is TGTGCCAGCAGTGACGAGGTCACAGATACGCAGTATTTT. It translates to CASSDEVTDTQYF.

The chain carries TRBV24-1 and TRBJ2-2; D possibly corresponds to TRBD2 (6 bases). Germline V CDR1 and CDR2: KGHDR, SFDVKD. This CDR3 has 13 amino acids. V lost 4 bases to trimming and J lost 6 bases, with 8 bases between them. CDR3 in DNA: TGTGCCACCAGTGACGGGAGCGCCGGGGAGCTGTTTTTT. Its protein product is CATSDGSAGELFF.

The V and J genes are TRBV4-1 and TRBJ2-1; TRBD2 matches 7 bases. Germline lookup yields CDR1 MGHRA and CDR2 YSYEKL. The trim removed 1 base at V and 10 bases at J, leaving 7 bases unmatched. The CDR3 has 14 amino acids. The CDR3 loop reads CASSQVAGEYEQFF. Here the CDR3 DNA reads TGCGCCAGCAGCCAAGTGGCGGGAGAGTACGAGCAGTTCTTC.

The V call is TRBV14, the J call TRBJ1-2; possibly TRBD1 for D (6 bases). Trimming removed 1 base from V and 4 bases from J, with 16 bases in between. The CDR3 length is 16 residues. Germline lookup yields CDR1 SGHDN and CDR2 FVKESK. The CDR3 DNA follows: TGTGCCAGCAGCCAAGGGATCGGAGGGGGGAGCTATGGCTACACCTTC. Its protein is CASSQGIGGGSYGYTF. The full variable domain, its missing parts supplied by reference TRBV14 and TRBJ1-2, is EAGVTQFPSHSVIEKGQTVTLRCDPISGHDNLYWYRRVMGKEIKFLLHFVKESKQDESGMPNNRFLAERTGGTYSTLKVQPAELEDSGVYFCASSQGIGGGSYGYTFGSGTRLTVV.

The table lists this clone with a count of one. This specimen includes other DNA sequences encoding the same CDR3. The chain has TRBV5-4 and TRBJ2-3, with 7 bases matching TRBD2. The CDR3 runs to 15 residues. CDR1 and CDR2 from the germline V gene are SGHNT and YYREEE (reference sequence). Trimming removed 2 bases from V and 1 base from J; junction bases left unmatched: 4. Written as DNA, the CDR3 is TGTGCCAGCAGCTTACGTGGGGGGGGCACAGATACGCAGTATTTT. As protein: CASSLRGGGTDTQYF.

This chain connects TRBV12-3 or TRBV12-4 to TRBJ1-1; D is unresolved. The CDR3 is 13 residues long. V lost 7 bases to trimming and J lost 1 base, with 10 bases between them. The CDR3 reads CASTPLPNTEAFF. In nucleotides, the CDR3 is TGTGCCAGCACCCCTCTTCCGAACACTGAAGCTTTCTTT.

This rearrangement joins TRBV19 to TRBJ2-2; 9 positions match TRBD1. CDR3 size: 17 residues. Germline V gene lookup returns CDR1 LNHDA and CDR2 SQIVND (reference sequence). V gave up 9 bases and J gave up 7 bases; unmatched junction bases: 18. The CDR3 coding sequence is TGTGCCAGAACCGGGACAGGGATATGTTCGAGGGACGGGGAGCTGTTTTTT. Protein product: CARTGTGICSRDGELFF.

The J gene is TRBJ1-6, the V gene TRBV2; D perhaps matches TRBD1 (6 bases). Germline lookup yields CDR1 SNHLY and CDR2 FYNNEI. The CDR3 has 13 residues. Deletions cut 5 bases from V and 10 bases from J, with 12 bases between. CDR3: CASSQDSLSPLHF. CDR3 DNA sequence: TGTGCCAGCAGTCAGGACAGTCTGTCACCCCTCCACTTT.

The gene calls are TRBV19 and TRBJ1-5; no clear D gene. CDR3 size: 15 residues. Trimming cost V 4 bases and J 0 bases, with 10 bases left between them. The V gene's germline CDR1 is LNHDA and CDR2 SQIVND (reference sequence). For the CDR3, the DNA is TGTGCCAGTAGTAACCGGATGGGTAGCAATCAGCCCCAGCATTTT. This gives the protein CASSNRMGSNQPQHF.